This TCR beta chain was observed in a study of esophageal squamous cell carcinoma under preoperative chemotherapy. Germline CDR1 and CDR2: SEHNR and FQNEAQ (reference sequence). The V end was cut by 5 bases, the J end by 13 bases, with 15 bases between. The length of the CDR3 is 12 residues. This clonotype was detected ten times or more. This may be a read error: a much more frequent sequence differs by one nucleotide. Time point of the sample: after preoperative PTX-NDP chemotherapy. TCRdb processed the PCR reads anew with MiXCR; each CDR3 protein has one entry. The data hold over 25,000 distinct CDR3 sequences, with around 50% observed a single time.

The specimen was taken from a patient given preoperative chemotherapy. The J gene is TRBJ2-1, the V gene TRBV7-9; D remains unclear. The clonotype was recovered from a human donor with esophageal squamous cell carcinoma. The donor label of this sample is uncertain. CDR3 sequence reads: CASSRNKETQFF. DNA for the CDR3: TGTGCCAGCAGCCGCAATAAAGAGACCCAGTTCTTC.